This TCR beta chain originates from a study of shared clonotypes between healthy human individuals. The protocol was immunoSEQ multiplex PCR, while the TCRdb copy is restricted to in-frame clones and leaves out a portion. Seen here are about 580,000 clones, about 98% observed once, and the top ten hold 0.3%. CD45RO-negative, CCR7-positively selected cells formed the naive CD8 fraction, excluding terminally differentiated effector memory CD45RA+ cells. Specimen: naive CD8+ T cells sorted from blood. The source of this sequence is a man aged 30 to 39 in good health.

CDR3 in amino acids: CASSPSGWRDEQYF. Written as DNA, the CDR3 is TGTGCCAGCAGCCCTAGCGGGTGGCGGGACGAGCAGTACTTC. V gene TRBV7-2 combines with J gene TRBJ2-7, with 8 bases identical to TRBD2. This CDR3 region has 14 residues. Trimming took 5 bases from V and 5 from J; bases not matched to a gene: 8. CDR1 SGHTA and CDR2 FQGNSA come from the germline V gene.